A selection of T cell receptor beta chains follows, all from one sample in a study of T cells in Graves' hyperthyroidism and ophthalmopathy. Using its own MiXCR run on the multiplex PCR reads, TCRdb lists one record per CDR3 protein. The table has about 520,000 distinct CDR3 sequences, approximately 25% seen once. Material: blood. Receptors were obtained from a woman in her 30s with Graves' ophthalmopathy. CDR3s include the opening cysteine and the closing phenylalanine or tryptophan. The D gene is left open where the match is weak. Expanded clones are given a class, and other clones once, few, many or no size at all.

abundance	v_gene	j_gene	d_gene	CDR3aa	CDR3nt
few	TRBV15	TRBJ1-1	-	CATSIVGVWGAMNTEAFF	TGTGCCACCAGCATAGTGGGGGTTTGGGGCGCCATGAACACTGAAGCTTTCTTT
-	TRBV5-6	TRBJ2-5	TRBD1	CASRKGQKETQYF	TGTGCCAGCAGGAAGGGACAGAAAGAGACCCAGTACTTC
many	TRBV27	TRBJ1-5	TRBD1	CASRGRGTYSNQPQHF	TGTGCCTCGCGTGGCAGGGGGACATATAGCAATCAGCCCCAGCATTTT
-	TRBV12-3/TRBV12-4	TRBJ2-4	-	CASSPSGVAKNIQYF	TGTGCCAGCAGCCCCTCGGGGGTAGCCAAAAACATTCAGTACTTC
many	TRBV5-1	TRBJ1-1	-	CASSLGPTNTEAFF	TGCGCCAGCAGCTTGGGGCCTACGAACACTGAAGCTTTCTTT
many	TRBV2	TRBJ2-7	TRBD2	CASRDRREQQYF	TGTGCCAGCAGGGATAGGCGGGAGCAGCAGTACTTC
few	TRBV28	TRBJ1-2	TRBD1	CASRVGGTVGYTF	TGTGCCAGCAGGGTGGGAGGGACAGTGGGCTACACCTTC
many	TRBV2	TRBJ1-2	-	CASSFRQETYGYTF	TGTGCCAGCAGTTTTAGACAGGAGACCTATGGCTACACCTTC
-	TRBV20-1	TRBJ1-2	TRBD1	CSARTDRGGYGYTF	TGCAGTGCTAGAACCGACAGGGGCGGCTATGGCTACACCTTC
many	TRBV6-2/TRBV6-3	TRBJ2-7	-	CASRTSPTYYEQYF	TGTGCCAGCAGAACATCTCCAACTTACTACGAGCAGTACTTC
many	TRBV20-1	TRBJ2-5	TRBD2	CSAPEVAGEETQYF	TGCAGTGCCCCCGAGGTAGCGGGGGAAGAGACCCAGTACTTC
few	TRBV12-3/TRBV12-4	TRBJ2-5	-	CASSYEGRETQYF	TGTGCCAGCAGTTACGAGGGGCGAGAGACCCAGTACTTC
-	TRBV3-1	TRBJ1-2	TRBD1	CASSHFGQGDYGYTF	TGTGCCAGCAGCCATTTCGGACAGGGAGACTATGGCTACACCTTC
few	TRBV3-1	TRBJ2-2	-	CASSQVAPGELFF	TGTGCCAGCAGCCAAGTAGCGCCCGGGGAGCTGTTTTTT
many	TRBV12-3/TRBV12-4	TRBJ1-1	-	CASSLGGDTEAFF	TGTGCCAGCAGCTTAGGGGGAGACACTGAAGCTTTCTTT
many	TRBV12-3/TRBV12-4	TRBJ2-2	TRBD2	CASRTSANTGELFF	TGTGCCAGCAGGACTAGCGCGAACACCGGGGAGCTGTTTTTT
-	TRBV13	TRBJ1-6	-	CASSGPGISSPLHF	TGTGCCAGCAGCGGCCCAGGGATTAGTTCACCCCTCCACTTT
-	TRBV19	TRBJ1-1	-	CASSPGPYTEAFF	TGTGCCAGTAGTCCGGGACCGTACACTGAAGCTTTCTTT
few	TRBV6-1	TRBJ1-3	TRBD1	CASRGQGPSDSGNTIYF	TGTGCCAGCAGGGGACAGGGGCCCTCAGACTCTGGAAACACCATATATTTT
many	TRBV6-2/TRBV6-3	TRBJ2-5	-	CASSYSGQGETQYF	TGTGCCAGCAGTTACTCCGGGCAGGGAGAGACCCAGTACTTC
many	TRBV19	TRBJ2-5	-	CASSRTVPETQYF	TGTGCCAGTAGTAGGACTGTCCCAGAGACCCAGTACTTC
few	TRBV2	TRBJ1-2	TRBD1	CATQGAFGYTF	TGTGCCACCCAGGGGGCGTTTGGCTACACCTTC
many	TRBV19	TRBJ1-5	-	CASTRRTASVSNQPQHF	TGTGCCAGTACCCGACGGACAGCCTCGGTGAGCAATCAGCCCCAGCATTTT
few	TRBV11-2	TRBJ2-7	-	CASSYVFSTISYEQYF	TGTGCCAGCTCTTACGTCTTCTCCACAATCTCCTACGAGCAGTACTTC
many	TRBV15	TRBJ1-1	TRBD1	CATSREWGQGALGTEAFF	TGTGCCACCAGCAGAGAATGGGGACAGGGGGCTTTGGGCACTGAAGCTTTCTTT
-	TRBV28	TRBJ1-5	-	CASSFVENQPQHF	TGTGCCAGCAGTTTTGTGGAAAATCAGCCCCAGCATTTT
-	TRBV18	TRBJ1-1	-	CASSPSEQGITEAFF	TGTGCCAGCTCACCGTCGGAGCAGGGGATCACTGAAGCTTTCTTT
many	TRBV6-5	TRBJ2-2	TRBD2	CASSYSRLAGGTGELFF	TGTGCCAGCAGTTACTCGAGACTAGCGGGGGGCACCGGGGAGCTGTTTTTT
many	TRBV6-1	TRBJ2-7	-	CASSIKADEQYF	TGTGCCAGCAGTATTAAGGCCGACGAGCAGTATTTC
-	TRBV20-1	TRBJ1-2	-	CSASPWTANYGYTF	TGCAGTGCTAGCCCGTGGACAGCTAACTATGGCTACACCTTC
-	TRBV6-2/TRBV6-3	TRBJ2-7	TRBD2	CASSYLTAGGYEQYF	TGTGCCAGCAGTTACCTGACGGCGGGGGGCTACGAGCAGTACTTC
-	TRBV6-1	TRBJ2-7	-	CASSEPGHTTSRYF	TGTGCCAGCAGTGAGCCGGGACATACTACGAGCCGGTACTTC
many	TRBV28	TRBJ1-1	-	CASSNTEAFF	TGTGCCAGCAGTAACACTGAAGCTTTCTTT
many	TRBV6-5	TRBJ2-4	TRBD2	CASSYGGLAAAKNIQYF	TGTGCCAGCAGTTATGGGGGACTAGCGGCAGCCAAAAACATTCAGTACTTC
many	TRBV10-3	TRBJ1-3	TRBD1	CAISGQGANGNTIYF	TGTGCCATCAGTGGACAGGGGGCTAATGGAAACACCATATATTTT
-	TRBV6-2/TRBV6-3	TRBJ2-2	TRBD2	CASSYSTSGGAGNTGELFF	TGTGCCAGCAGTTACTCGACTAGCGGGGGGGCCGGGAACACCGGGGAGCTGTTTTTT
-	TRBV30	TRBJ2-3	-	CAWRKRTTDTQYF	TGTGCCTGGAGGAAGCGGACCACAGATACGCAGTATTTT
-	TRBV27	TRBJ2-7	TRBD1	CASSLGRSRQGFYEQYF	TGTGCCAGCAGTTTAGGACGTTCTAGACAGGGATTCTACGAGCAGTACTTC
many	TRBV6-5	TRBJ2-2	-	CASSIGRSNTGELFF	TGTGCCAGCAGCATTGGGCGATCGAACACCGGGGAGCTGTTTTTT
many	TRBV7-9	TRBJ2-7	-	CASSLGLGEYEQYF	TGTGCCAGCAGCTTAGGTCTGGGGGAGTACGAGCAGTACTTC
-	TRBV6-1	TRBJ1-1	TRBD1	CASSEETGGTEAFF	TGTGCCAGCAGTGAAGAAACAGGGGGCACTGAAGCTTTCTTT
many	TRBV27	TRBJ1-2	TRBD1	CASSPWDRDYGYTF	TGTGCCAGCAGTCCCTGGGACAGGGACTATGGCTACACCTTC
-	TRBV18	TRBJ2-7	-	CASSPFDTYEQYF	TGTGCCAGCTCACCATTCGATACCTACGAGCAGTACTTC
-	TRBV7-2	TRBJ2-7	TRBD1	CASSFTGTGSYEQYF	TGTGCCAGCAGCTTCACCGGGACAGGTTCCTACGAGCAGTACTTC
once	TRBV2	TRBJ1-6	TRBD1	CASRADRDFGSPLHF	TGTGCCAGCAGAGCAGACAGGGATTTTGGTTCACCCCTCCACTTT
many	TRBV5-6	TRBJ1-2	-	CASSLGVGLPYGYTF	TGTGCCAGCAGCTTGGGCGTGGGACTGCCCTATGGCTACACCTTC
many	TRBV20-1	TRBJ1-2	-	CSARVLYGYTF	TGCAGTGCTAGAGTTCTCTATGGCTACACCTTC
-	TRBV20-1	TRBJ1-1	-	CSASKWTPSQNTEAFF	TGCAGTGCTAGCAAATGGACCCCATCGCAGAACACTGAAGCTTTCTTT
many	TRBV12-3/TRBV12-4	TRBJ2-4	-	CASSLPIAKNIQYF	TGTGCCAGCAGTTTGCCTATCGCCAAAAACATTCAGTACTTC
few	TRBV20-1	TRBJ2-7	-	CSARWQASYEQYF	TGCAGTGCTAGGTGGCAGGCCTCCTACGAGCAGTACTTC
many	TRBV27	TRBJ2-7	-	CASTPRQWSRAHEQYF	TGTGCCAGCACCCCAAGACAATGGTCGAGGGCCCACGAGCAGTACTTC
many	TRBV6-5	TRBJ2-5	-	CASLLRGQETQYF	TGTGCCAGCCTTTTAAGGGGGCAAGAGACCCAGTACTTC
many	TRBV29-1	TRBJ1-3	-	CSVEDLAGNTIYF	TGCAGCGTTGAAGACCTCGCTGGAAACACCATATATTTT